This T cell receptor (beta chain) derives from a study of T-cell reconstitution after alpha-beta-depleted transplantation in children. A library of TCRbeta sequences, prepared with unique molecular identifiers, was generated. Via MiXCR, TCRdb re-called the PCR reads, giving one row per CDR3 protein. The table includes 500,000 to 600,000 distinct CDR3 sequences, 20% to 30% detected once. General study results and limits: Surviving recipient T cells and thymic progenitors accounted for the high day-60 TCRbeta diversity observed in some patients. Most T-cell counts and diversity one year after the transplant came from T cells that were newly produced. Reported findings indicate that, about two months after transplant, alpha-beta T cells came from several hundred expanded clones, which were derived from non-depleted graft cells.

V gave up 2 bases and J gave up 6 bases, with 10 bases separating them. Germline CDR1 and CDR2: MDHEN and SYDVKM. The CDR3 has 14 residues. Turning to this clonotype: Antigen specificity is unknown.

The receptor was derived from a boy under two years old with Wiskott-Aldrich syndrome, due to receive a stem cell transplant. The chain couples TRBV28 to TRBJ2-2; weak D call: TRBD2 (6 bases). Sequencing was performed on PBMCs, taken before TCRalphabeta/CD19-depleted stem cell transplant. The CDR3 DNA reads TGTGCCAGCAGTTTAACGGGAGAGGCCGGGGAGCTGTTTTTT. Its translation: CASSLTGEAGELFF.